Below are 23 T cell receptor beta chains sequenced from a single sample in a study of regulatory T cells in long-lasting Graves disease (dated by TCRdb to 2020 to 2023). The time point label, read with the paper, signifies: newly diagnosed GD, antithyroid drugs for less than 3 months. RNA was extracted from PBMCs in TRIzol for both TCR sequencing and RNA sequencing. The library relied on multiplex PCR. The data were produced on an Illumina HiSeq 4000. CDR3 regions were amplified by Arm-PCR with iRepertoire HTBI primers to construct TCR beta libraries. The public reads were quality trimmed at Q25 with fastp and then assembled into clones with MiXCR by TCRdb, keeping productive beta chains. Rows are combined by CDR3 protein, so each entry shows the most common genes and DNA. The sample table contains 400,000 to 450,000 distinct CDR3 sequences; only one count was recorded for 15% to 20% of them. About 10% of the sample goes to the ten largest clones.

This sample also belongs to another study, concerning T cells in Graves' hyperthyroidism and ophthalmopathy.

This material consisted of peripheral blood mononuclear cells (PBMCs), taken at new diagnosis, from a patient treated with antithyroid drugs. The receptors originated from a woman aged 30 to 39 with Graves disease. Donor details come from another sample of the same person, matched by shared clones.

The table lists this clonotype with many counts. V usage is TRBV7-2 and J usage is TRBJ1-5; unclear D gene. Germline loops: CDR1 SGHTA, CDR2 FQGNSA. This CDR3 region has 14 residues. V gave up 5 bases and J gave up 6 bases, with 14 bases separating them. For the CDR3, the DNA is TGTGCCAGCAGCCCTAACAGTGGTTTTCAGCCCCAGCATTTT. Protein product: CASSPNSGFQPQHF.

For this clonotype: Being one base from a much bigger clone, this may be a read error. The rearrangement uses TRBV6-2 or TRBV6-3 and TRBJ1-1, with D perhaps matching TRBD1 (5 bases). V shed 9 bases and J shed 9 bases, with 17 bases lying between them. The CDR3 has 12 amino acids. Germline assignment: CDR1 MNHEY and CDR2 SVGEGT. The CDR3 bases are TGTGCCAGTCGGGAGGGGTCTAAGCAAGCTTTCTTT. Protein sequence: CASREGSKQAFF.

At least ten counts were recorded for this clonotype. The chain carries TRBV27 and TRBJ2-7; 8 bases line up with TRBD1. This CDR3 comprises 14 residues. Germline V gene data show CDR1 as MNHEY and CDR2 as SMNVEV (reference sequence). Losses at the gene ends were 3 bases for V and 2 bases for J; bases not matched to a gene: 3. Here the CDR3 reads CASSFLDRAYEQYF. As DNA, the CDR3 is TGTGCCAGCAGTTTTTTGGACAGGGCCTACGAGCAGTACTTC.

This clonotype was recorded at least ten times. CDR3 in DNA: TGTGCCAGCAGCCAGGGGCGGCTTAACTATGGCTACACCTTC. Translated, it gives CASSQGRLNYGYTF. The genes are TRBV5-5 and TRBJ1-2; maybe TRBD1 (6 bases). The CDR3 is made up of 14 amino acids. Germline V gives CDR1 SGHKS, CDR2 YYEKEE (reference sequence). V lost 4 bases and J lost 1, with 11 bases in between.

The V and J genes are TRBV6-1 and TRBJ1-1, with a possible D match to TRBD1 (5 bases). V lost 6 bases, J lost 4 bases, and 15 bases lay in between. The germline V gene encodes CDR1 MNHNS and CDR2 SASEGT. The length of the CDR3 is 14 residues. The CDR3 loop reads CASRSQGVTTEAFF. In DNA, the CDR3 is TGTGCCAGCAGATCTCAGGGAGTGACCACTGAAGCTTTCTTT.

The chain recombines TRBV18 with TRBJ2-7; tentative D call: TRBD2 (6 bases). Per germline, CDR1 KGHSH and CDR2 LQKENI. The CDR3 consists of 15 residues. Trimming took 6 bases from V and 0 from J, leaving 15 bases between them. The CDR3 loop reads CASSRGASDSYEQYF. The DNA for the CDR3 is TGTGCCAGCTCCCGCGGGGCTAGCGACTCCTACGAGCAGTACTTC.

A note on this clonotype: This sequence may be a read error, since a much larger clone differs from it by one base. This chain joins TRBV6-2 or TRBV6-3 and TRBJ2-1; 7 bases are a match to TRBD2. The V gene's germline CDR1 is MNHEY and CDR2 SVGEGT. The CDR3 has 15 amino acids. This chain's CDR3 is CASRQLATPYNERFF. The DNA of the CDR3 is TGTGCCAGCAGACAACTAGCGACCCCCTACAATGAGCGGTTCTTC.

This clonotype has a count of ten or more. V and J are TRBV28 and TRBJ2-4; 9 positions agree with TRBD2. J was trimmed by 8 bases and V by 8 bases; bases with no gene match: 7. Per the germline V gene, CDR1 is MDHEN and CDR2 is SYDVKM. The CDR3 is 13 amino acids. CDR3 sequence: CASGVAGADIQYF. DNA of the CDR3: TGTGCCAGCGGGGTAGCGGGAGCAGACATTCAGTACTTC.

This clonotype was seen ten or more times. The chain employs TRBV7-2 and TRBJ2-1; 8 bases map to TRBD2. In germline, CDR1 is SGHTA, CDR2 FQGNSA. This CDR3 spans 14 amino acids. V lost 0 bases to trimming and J lost 9 bases; unmatched junction nucleotides: 4. The CDR3 nucleotides read TGTGCCAGCAGCTTAGCGCTCAGCGGGGGTGAGCAGTTCTTC. Translation: CASSLALSGGEQFF.

This chain uses TRBV12-3 or TRBV12-4 with TRBJ1-6; the D is unclear. Trimming removed 3 bases at V and 10 bases at J, with 13 bases between. This CDR3 spans 14 amino acids. CDR3 region: CASSFSGLGSPLHF. The CDR3 DNA is TGTGCCAGCAGTTTTTCGGGTTTAGGATCACCCCTCCACTTT.

This clonotype was detected many times. The DNA of the CDR3 is TGCGCCAGCAGCATCGACATGAACACTGAAGCTTTCTTT. This sequence encodes CASSIDMNTEAFF. The genes are TRBV5-1 and TRBJ1-1; D is ambiguous. V gave up 4 bases and J gave up 0 bases, with 7 bases separating them. The CDR3 has 13 amino acids. Germline-derived CDR1 and CDR2 are SGHRS and YFSETQ.

A word on this clonotype: This clone may be a read error of a much larger clone one base away. This sequence joins TRBV28 and TRBJ1-4; no clear D. Germline loops: CDR1 MDHEN, CDR2 SYDVKM. The V and J ends lost 5 bases and 3 bases respectively, with 16 bases between them. This CDR3 is built from 16 residues. The CDR3 nucleotides read TGTGCCAGCAGTCCCCCCCGAGGGTGGTCTAATGAAAAACTGTTTTTT. It encodes CASSPPRGWSNEKLFF.

This clonotype was found a few times. The J gene is TRBJ2-6, the V gene TRBV4-3; the D gene is possibly TRBD1 (5 bases). Trimming stripped 4 bases from V and 1 base from J, with 11 bases between. The CDR3 length is 16 residues. CDR1 LGHNA and CDR2 YSLEER come from the germline V gene. CDR3 region: CASSPRAGSGANVLTF. The CDR3 DNA reads TGCGCCAGCAGCCCCCGAGCAGGGTCTGGGGCCAACGTCCTGACTTTC.

This clonotype was recorded at least ten times. This chain links TRBV28 with TRBJ2-3, with D tentatively TRBD2 (6 bases). Germline loops: CDR1 MDHEN, CDR2 SYDVKM. The germline V and J ends were trimmed by 6 bases and 2 bases, with 12 bases remaining between them. CDR3 length equals 14 residues. The CDR3 is CASSGTLNTDTQYF. The CDR3 DNA follows: TGTGCCAGCAGCGGGACTCTAAACACAGATACGCAGTATTTT.

This clonotype was seen ten or more times. The J gene is TRBJ2-7, the V gene TRBV6-5, with D unresolved. Germline CDR1 reads MNHEY; CDR2 reads SVGAGI. Trimming pared 4 bases from V and 4 bases from J, leaving 14 bases between. CDR3 length: 14 amino acids. For the CDR3, the DNA is TGTGCCAGCAGTTTACTTGGACGGATATACGAGCAGTACTTC. It encodes CASSLLGRIYEQYF.

This clonotype was counted many times. The chain joins TRBV30 to TRBJ2-1; D possibly corresponds to TRBD2 (6 bases). Per germline, CDR1 GTSNPN and CDR2 SVGIG (reference sequence). The V end lost 8 bases, the J end lost 5 bases, and 22 bases lay between the germline ends. CDR3 length: 15 amino acids. The CDR3 here is CAGAAGGPPDNEQFF. CDR3 nucleotides: TGTGCCGGGGCTGCCGGAGGGCCGCCGGACAATGAGCAGTTCTTC.

Remarks on this clonotype: One end of the junction varies from germline; a read error may be responsible. The V gene is TRBV30, the J gene TRBJ2-2, with D tentatively TRBD2 (5 bases). The CDR3 extends over 14 amino acids. Germline V gives CDR1 GTSNPN, CDR2 SVGIG (reference sequence). In DNA form, the CDR3 reads TGTGCCTTGAGTAACGGGGCGAACACCGGGGAGCTGTTTTTT. It translates to CALSNGANTGELFF.

This clonotype was seen repeatedly, ten times or more. The V gene is TRBV6-2 or TRBV6-3, the J gene TRBJ2-5; TRBD2 is a possible D gene (7 bases). The CDR3 length is 16 residues. Looked up from germline, CDR1 is MNHEY and CDR2 is SVGEGT. Deletions cut 6 bases from V and 4 bases from J, with 21 bases between. In DNA form, the CDR3 reads TGTGCCAGCAGGTCCCGGGCGGGGGCCGGGAGAGAGACCCAGTACTTC. It yields the protein CASRSRAGAGRETQYF.

For the CDR3, the DNA is TGTGCCAGCAGTCTTAGCGGGTCTCAGGGGGAGCAGTACTTC. The encoded protein is CASSLSGSQGEQYF. The chain couples TRBV6-2 or TRBV6-3 to TRBJ2-7, with D maybe TRBD2 (7 bases). Germline CDR1 reads MNHEY; CDR2 reads SVGEGT. V lost 5 bases and J 7 bases, leaving 18 bases between the germline ends. The CDR3 consists of 14 residues.

The sample holds many counts of this clonotype. The genes are TRBV11-3 and TRBJ2-2; 7 positions agree with TRBD2. Germline CDR1 reads SGHNT; CDR2 reads YENEEA. CDR3 length equals 13 residues. The ends lost 4 bases at V and 5 bases at J; junction bases unmatched: 1. The CDR3 DNA reads TGTGCCAGCAGCTCCGGGGGGACCGGGGAGCTGTTTTTT. Translating gives CASSSGGTGELFF.

This clonotype was found many times. The chain joins TRBV7-8 to TRBJ2-3; 11 nucleotides agree with TRBD2. CDR1 is SGHVS, CDR2 FQNEAQ, per germline. The CDR3 consists of 18 residues. Germline trimming cut 3 bases from V and 3 bases from J; bases unmatched to any gene: 11. CDR3 bases: TGTGCCAGCAGCTTTCAGGTTCGGAGACTAGCGGGGACAGATACGCAGTATTTT. Protein: CASSFQVRRLAGTDTQYF. The complete variable domain, with remaining parts taken from reference TRBV7-8 and TRBJ2-3, reads GAGVSQSPRYKVAKRGQDVALRCDPISGHVSLFWYQQALGQGPEFLTYFQNEAQLDKSGLPSDRFFAERPEGSVSTLKIQRTQQEDSAVYLCASSFQVRRLAGTDTQYFGPGTRLTVL.

This clonotype was counted only a few times. The chain combines TRBV5-6 with TRBJ2-3, with 9 bases lining up with TRBD1. Germline lookup yields CDR1 SGHDT and CDR2 YYEEEE. The CDR3 runs 15 residues. The V segment lost 2 bases and the J segment 7 bases; nucleotides outside the gene matches: 8. The CDR3 DNA sequence: TGTGCCAGCAGCTTACAGGGGGCGATATTAAATACGCAGTATTTT. Translating gives CASSLQGAILNTQYF.

This clonotype was detected many times. This chain uses TRBV30 with TRBJ2-3; 7 bases align to TRBD2. This CDR3 comprises 15 residues. Germline V CDR1 and CDR2: GTSNPN, SVGIG (reference sequence). V lost 1 base, J lost 3 bases, and 7 bases stayed unmatched. DNA for the CDR3: TGTGCCTGGAGTGACGGGAGGATAAGAACAGATACGCAGTATTTT. Translated, it gives CAWSDGRIRTDTQYF.